This TCR beta chain was documented in a study of cytomegalovirus exposure and HLA in healthy donors. Findings and limits, study-wide: In vitro checks showed that three CMV-associated chains really do target CMV antigens. In a later analysis, donors in an Asian-associated ancestry cluster reportedly had fewer N-insertions in productive TCRs than the cohort mean. Earlier results showed most TCR beta V segments being productive about 90% or about 30% of the time.

In the PCR, 60 Vbeta and 13 Jbeta primers were used. The table came from immunoSEQ multiplex PCR; TCRdb's copy has only in-frame clones and leaves some out. This sample contains 80,000 or so clones. Worth noting for this clone: Its antigen is unknown.

V dropped 4 bases and J dropped 4 bases, with 9 bases sitting between them. Germline V CDR1 and CDR2: SGHRS, YFSETQ. The CDR3 is 13 residues long. The chain is built from TRBV5-1 and TRBJ1-3, with D maybe TRBD1 (5 bases). The TCR comes from a man between 45 and 60 years old in good health and CMV-seropositive. Sequenced input: PBMCs. DNA of the CDR3: TGCGCCAGCAGCCTGGAGGGGGGAAACACCATATATTTT. Encoded protein: CASSLEGGNTIYF.